A selection of T cell receptor beta chains follows, all from one sample in a study of T cell repertoires in cytomegalovirus infection. These receptors' antigens are unknown. TCRdb reprocessed the reads with MiXCR, giving one entry per CDR3 protein. Of a few hundred thousand distinct CDR3 sequences listed, 40% are singletons. Source: cultured PBMCs, taken from culture after CMV antigen stimulation. Every receptor here comes from a human donor in good health (CMV status not recorded). Some clones in this sample may be carry-over from other donors' samples. The CDR3 runs from the conserved cysteine through the conserved F or W. A D gene is named only where the DNA matches it firmly. Size is stated for part of the rows, as once, few or many counts, or as a class when the clone is expanded.

>TRBD1|.|TRBJ1-3|TRBV5-4
TGTGCCAGCAGCGTGCTGGGACAGGGCTCTGGAAACACCATATATTTT
CASSVLGQGSGNTIYF
>.|.|TRBJ1-5|TRBV12-3/TRBV12-4
TGTGCCAGCAGTAACGACGGGGATCAGCCCCAGCATTTT
CASSNDGDQPQHF
>.|few|TRBJ1-1|TRBV7-2
TGTGCCAGCAGCTTAGATTGGGGCACTGAAGCTTTCTTT
CASSLDWGTEAFF
>.|many|TRBJ2-3|TRBV11-2
TGTGCCAGCAGCTTAATCACAGATACGCAGTATTTT
CASSLITDTQYF
>TRBD2|few|TRBJ2-1|TRBV7-2
TGTGCCAGCAGCTTAGAAGCGGGGCACAATGAGCAGTTCTTC
CASSLEAGHNEQFF
>TRBD2|few|TRBJ2-2|TRBV7-2
TGTGCCAGCAGCTCCACTAGCGGCACCGGGGAGCTGTTTTTT
CASSSTSGTGELFF
>.|.|TRBJ1-4|TRBV7-2
TGTGCCAGCAGCTTCTGGGGGGCAGCTAATGAAAAACTGTTTTTT
CASSFWGAANEKLFF
>TRBD1|.|TRBJ2-7|TRBV6-1
TGTGCCAGCAGTGACTGGGACAGATCCCACGAGCAGTACTTC
CASSDWDRSHEQYF
>TRBD1|few|TRBJ1-2|TRBV7-2
TGTGCCAGCAGCTTGCGACCGGGACAGGGGGGGGGCTACACCTTC
CASSLRPGQGGGYTF
>.|few|TRBJ2-2|TRBV7-9
TGTGCCAGCAGCACCTCCCTCGGGGCGTCCGGGGAGCTGTTTTTT
CASSTSLGASGELFF
>TRBD2|once|TRBJ2-1|TRBV5-4
TGTGCCAGCAGCTTGAAGCGGGGAGACAATGAGCAGTTCTTC
CASSLKRGDNEQFF
>.|.|TRBJ2-1|TRBV7-2
TGTGCCAGCAGCCCACGGGGAGTCAGGAAGGATGAGCAGTTCTTC
CASSPRGVRKDEQFF
>.|.|TRBJ2-3|TRBV20-1
TGCAGTGCGTCGTCTCCCGGGACCTTAGATACGCAGTATTTT
CSASSPGTLDTQYF
>.|.|TRBJ1-6|TRBV12-3/TRBV12-4
TGTGCCAGCAGATCGACAGATAATTCACCCCTCCACTTT
CASRSTDNSPLHF
>TRBD1|once|TRBJ2-1|TRBV20-1
TGCAGTGCTGAGGGGGCTAGAAGGTATGAGCAGTTCTTC
CSAEGARRYEQFF
>.|once|TRBJ1-4|TRBV12-3/TRBV12-4
TGTGCCAGCAGGCGACAGCTTGCAACTAATGAAAAACTGTTTTTT
CASRRQLATNEKLFF
>TRBD1|.|TRBJ2-1|TRBV18
TGTGCCAGCTCACCACCGATCGACAGGGGGCGTCGGTTCTTC
CASSPPIDRGRRFF
>.|few|TRBJ1-6|TRBV7-2
TGTGCCAGCAGCGCGGACAGACTAAGTTCACCCCTCCACTTT
CASSADRLSSPLHF
>TRBD2|.|TRBJ2-1|TRBV5-5
TGTGCCAGCAGCTTGTTGTCTAGCGGGAGGGGGAATGAGCAGTTCTTC
CASSLLSSGRGNEQFF
>.|.|TRBJ1-2|TRBV7-9
TGTGCCAGCAGCCTTTCGACAGGTGTGCTCTATGGCTACACCTTC
CASSLSTGVLYGYTF
>.|.|TRBJ1-3|TRBV7-9
TGTGCCAGCAGCCAACCCGTGGGGGACACCATATATTTT
CASSQPVGDTIYF